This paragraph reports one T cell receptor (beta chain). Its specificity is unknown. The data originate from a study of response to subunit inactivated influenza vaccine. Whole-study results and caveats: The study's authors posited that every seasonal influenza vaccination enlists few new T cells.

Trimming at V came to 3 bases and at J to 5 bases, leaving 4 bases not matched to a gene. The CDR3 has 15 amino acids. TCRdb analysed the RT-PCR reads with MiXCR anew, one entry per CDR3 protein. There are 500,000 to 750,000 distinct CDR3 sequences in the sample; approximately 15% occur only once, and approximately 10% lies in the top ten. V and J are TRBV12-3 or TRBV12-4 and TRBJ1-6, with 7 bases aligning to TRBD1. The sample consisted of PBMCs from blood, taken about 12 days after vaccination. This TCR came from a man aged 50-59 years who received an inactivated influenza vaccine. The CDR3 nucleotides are TGTGCCAGCAGTTTCAGGGACAGAAATAATTCACCCCTCCACTTT. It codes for CASSFRDRNNSPLHF.